Listed here is a single T cell receptor beta chain. Its antigen is not yet known. Per-nucleotide qualities are absent, and no much larger clonotype sits a single base away. The record originates from a study of blood T cell repertoires in COVID-19 (TCRdb year 2020). Some background on the complete study: The collaborator samples originated in the United States, Italy and Spain and spanned the acute and convalescent phases of COVID-19. The sample metadata nearly always contained a de-identified subject ID, COVID-19 status, age in years and sex. Samples were obtained from the ongoing ImmuneRACE study (first 160 participants) and from over 1,000 subjects provided by 6 global collaborators. Subjects who had been exposed to COVID-19, were actively infected with it, or had recovered from it provided the deeply sampled blood TCRbeta repertoires that made up the dataset. The prospective study material was composed of cDNA or gDNA derived from T cells, B-cell-depleted T cells, or PBMCs. Where available, HLA class I and class II types were obtained from metadata supplied by the sample provider rather than from assay-based typing. A freely available public database, intended as a resource for researchers studying the immune response to SARS-CoV-2, is where the repertoires were released.

Between the V and J ends, shortened by 1 base and 3 bases respectively, the junction contains 7 bases. Inclusive of the bounding cysteine and phenylalanine, the CDR3 is 13 residues long. Kept here is only the CDR3 DNA, which spans 39 bases and is read in frame from base 1. CDR1 is given as MNHEY and CDR2 as SVGEGT, both from the germline V gene. TCRbeta CDR3 regions were amplified from genomic DNA using the immunoSEQ Assay, a bias-controlled multiplex PCR. Per the authors' processing: Nucleated cell counts per sample were estimated from amplification of reference gene primers within the assay. To quantify the absolute abundance of each unique TCRbeta CDR3 rearrangement, sequence reads were collapsed and filtered. For each sample, productive Simpson clonality was calculated by taking the square root of Simpson's diversity index across productive rearrangements. In TCRdb, the immuneACCESS table is reduced to in-frame sequences with V and J assigned. These tables do not hold every clone; where another copy was compared, an unresolved V gene accounts for under half, and the others remain unexplained. Clone size and the V and J calls come from that table; the DNA yielded D and trimming. Here the sample has around 150,000 clones; over 75% occur a single time. Of the sample, roughly 10% is held by the ten largest clones.

What the work shows at the level of the full study, not this receptor alone: How much clinical and demographic metadata was included differed by source and by participant, and the metadata was provided uncurated.

Whole blood was collected in K2EDTA tubes by collaborating institutions according to the institutions' own protocols. Collaborator samples were shipped for TCRbeta analysis as frozen whole blood, isolated PBMCs, or DNA extracted from either sample type. This receptor was identified in a man between 60 and 75 years old with active or convalescent COVID-19. The chain uses TRBV6-2 or TRBV6-3 and TRBJ2-7, and perhaps TRBD2 as D gene, on 5 matching bases. Sequenced input: peripheral blood. At the DNA level, the sequence is TGTGCCAGCAGTTACTTCGGGGTCTACGAGCAGTACTTC. Translated, this gives CASSYFGVYEQYF.